Presented here are 24 T cell receptor beta chains from one specimen sequenced in a study of T cells in Graves' hyperthyroidism and ophthalmopathy. RNA transcripts served as the template for amplifying TCR beta CDR3 regions. Initially, a first-round RT-PCR of the TCR CDR3 employed the HTBI primer set. Using its own MiXCR run on the multiplex PCR reads, TCRdb lists one record per CDR3 protein. The sample lists about 350,000 distinct CDR3 sequences; approximately 18% were seen once. The source material was blood. The source is a young woman with Graves' hyperthyroidism that later progressed to Graves' ophthalmopathy.

This clonotype was counted at least ten times. The chain combines TRBV6-2 or TRBV6-3 with TRBJ2-7, with 7 bases matching TRBD1. Germline loops: CDR1 MNHEY, CDR2 SVGEGT. The length of the CDR3 is 17 residues. V lost 0 bases, J lost 2 bases, and 10 bases stayed unmatched. The CDR3 DNA reads as TGTGCCAGCAGTTACTCGAGTGAGACAGGGTGGACCTACGAGCAGTACTTC. It specifies CASSYSSETGWTYEQYF.

This clonotype has ten or more counts. This chain joins TRBV2 and TRBJ2-7, with 10 bases identical to TRBD2. The germline gives CDR1 SNHLY, CDR2 FYNNEI. The V segment lost 3 bases and the J segment 0 bases; nucleotides outside the gene matches: 2. CDR3 length: 15 residues. Written as DNA, the CDR3 is TGTGCCAGCAGTGAGGCTAGCGGGAGCTCCTACGAGCAGTACTTC. Protein sequence: CASSEASGSSYEQYF. The full variable domain, its missing parts supplied by reference TRBV2 and TRBJ2-7, is EPEVTQTPSHQVTQMGQEVILRCVPISNHLYFYWYRQILGQKVEFLVSFYNNEISEKSEIFDDQFSVERPDGSNFTLKIRSTKLEDSAMYFCASSEASGSSYEQYFGPGTRLTVT.

The chain combines TRBV5-1 with TRBJ2-2; tentatively, D is TRBD1 (5 bases). CDR1 is SGHRS, CDR2 YFSETQ, per germline. V was clipped by 0 bases and J by 4 bases, with 13 bases between them. The CDR3 loop spans 16 amino acids. The chain's CDR3 is CASSLEAGFGTGELFF. As DNA, the CDR3 is TGCGCCAGCAGCTTGGAGGCAGGGTTTGGCACCGGGGAGCTGTTTTTT.

This clonotype was counted many times. The V gene is TRBV18, the J gene TRBJ1-1; a weak D match, TRBD1 (5 bases). Germline V CDR1 and CDR2: KGHSH, LQKENI. The CDR3 is 15 residues long. V lost 0 bases and J lost 3, with 11 bases in between. The CDR3 loop is CASSPPGTGYTEAFF. CDR3 DNA sequence: TGTGCCAGCTCACCACCGGGGACGGGGTACACTGAAGCTTTCTTT.

The CDR3 sequence is CSARDNGRNIQYF. The CDR3 DNA follows: TGCAGTGCTAGAGATAACGGGAGAAACATTCAGTACTTC. This chain connects TRBV20-1 to TRBJ2-4; the D gene is possibly TRBD2 (6 bases). The germline V gene encodes CDR1 DFQATT and CDR2 SNEGSKA (reference sequence). Trimming shortened V by 0 bases and J by 6 bases, and 9 bases separated the two germline ends. The CDR3 loop spans 13 amino acids.

This clonotype was seen ten or more times. The V gene is TRBV15, the J gene TRBJ1-2, with 9 positions matching TRBD1. The V and J ends lost 3 bases and 9 bases, in that order; junction bases with no gene match: 8. The CDR3 covers 14 residues. Germline V gene data show CDR1 as LNHNV and CDR2 as YYDKDF (reference sequence). CDR3 sequence reads: CATSRTGQGRSYTF. The CDR3 nucleotides read TGTGCCACCAGCAGGACAGGACAGGGGAGAAGCTACACCTTC.

This chain links TRBV5-1 with TRBJ2-7, with TRBD2 as a possible D gene (7 bases). This CDR3 region has 13 residues. V was trimmed by 1 base and J by 7 bases, leaving 12 bases between them. Germline loops: CDR1 SGHRS, CDR2 YFSETQ. CDR3 nucleotide sequence: TGCGCCAGCAGCTTGCGGGGGGCGCGGGAGCAGTACTTC. Its translation is CASSLRGAREQYF.

This clonotype has a single count. The genes are TRBV20-1 and TRBJ2-1; tentatively, D is TRBD1 (6 bases). From germline, CDR1 is DFQATT and CDR2 SNEGSKA (reference sequence). The CDR3 runs to 12 residues. The ends were cut back, 5 bases at V and 8 bases at J, with 13 bases in the middle. The CDR3 region is CSAYRVEYEQFF. CDR3 bases: TGCAGTGCTTACAGGGTGGAATATGAGCAGTTCTTC.

This chain's CDR3 is CSVEDRSGNTIYF. The CDR3 DNA sequence: TGCAGCGTTGAGGATCGCTCTGGAAACACCATATATTTT. The genes are TRBV29-1 and TRBJ1-3, with no clear D. Germline-derived CDR1 and CDR2 are SQVTM and ANQGSEA. The CDR3 has 13 residues. Trimming took off 3 bases at V and 0 bases at J, with 6 bases between the two ends.

The rearrangement joins TRBV5-1 to TRBJ1-2; D ambiguous. This CDR3 has 13 residues. Trimming removed 3 bases at V and 3 bases at J, with 9 bases between. Germline V gene data show CDR1 as SGHRS and CDR2 as YFSETQ. This chain's CDR3 is CASSSDSDYGYTF. The CDR3, as DNA: TGCGCCAGCAGCTCAGACTCCGACTATGGCTACACCTTC.

In this sample, this clonotype turned up many times. This sequence joins TRBV28 and TRBJ1-5, with D tentatively TRBD1 (5 bases). Trimming removed 3 bases from V and 0 bases from J, with 12 bases in between. The V gene's germline CDR1 is MDHEN and CDR2 SYDVKM. The CDR3 sequence is 16 residues long. The CDR3 sequence is CASSLEGSHSNQPQHF. The CDR3 nucleotides are TGTGCCAGCAGTTTGGAGGGGTCTCATAGCAATCAGCCCCAGCATTTT.

This clonotype was seen repeatedly, ten times or more. V and J are TRBV10-3 and TRBJ2-5; 8 bases are a match to TRBD1. The junction had 7 bases not matched to a gene; V was cut back by 5 bases and J by 2 bases. There are 15 residues in the CDR3. Germline CDR1 is ENHRY and CDR2 is SYGVKD. DNA for the CDR3: TGTGCCATCAGTTACTCGGACAGGGCTCAAGAGACCCAGTACTTC. Translation: CAISYSDRAQETQYF.

The sample holds many counts of this clonotype. This chain links TRBV28 with TRBJ2-1; the D gene is possibly TRBD2 (5 bases). This CDR3 comprises 13 residues. V was pared by 3 bases and J by 5 bases, with 8 bases between. From germline, CDR1 is MDHEN and CDR2 SYDVKM. This chain's CDR3 is CASSFREDNEQFF. The CDR3 bases are TGTGCCAGCAGTTTCCGGGAAGACAATGAGCAGTTCTTC.

This clonotype was counted many times. The chain combines TRBV5-1 with TRBJ2-7, with 9 nucleotides matching TRBD1. This CDR3 has 16 residues. In germline, CDR1 is SGHRS, CDR2 YFSETQ. J gave up 1 base and V 0 bases, and 5 bases lay outside the gene matches. As DNA, the CDR3 is TGCGCCAGCAGCTTGGCCGGGACAGGGAGTTCCTACGAGCAGTACTTC. This translates into CASSLAGTGSSYEQYF.

This clonotype was seen many times. This chain connects TRBV2 to TRBJ2-4, with 16 bases that match TRBD2. V lost 7 bases, J lost 6 bases, and 6 bases stayed unmatched. The CDR3 runs to 16 residues. Germline V CDR1 and CDR2: SNHLY, FYNNEI. Here the CDR3 DNA reads TGTGCCAGCAAAGGGACTAGCGGGGGGGCTGGAAACATTCAGTACTTC. It yields the protein CASKGTSGGAGNIQYF.

This clonotype was seen a handful of times. The chain recombines TRBV5-1 with TRBJ1-5; 8 bases align to TRBD1. The CDR3 has 16 amino acids. The germline V gene has CDR1 SGHRS and CDR2 YFSETQ. V lost 1 base and J lost 1; bases outside the gene matches: 4. DNA of the CDR3: TGCGCCAGCAGCTTGACAGGGGGATCGAGCAATCAGCCCCAGCATTTT. Protein sequence: CASSLTGGSSNQPQHF. Using reference TRBV5-1 and TRBJ1-5 for the parts outside the CDR3, the full variable domain is KAGVTQTPRYLIKTRGQQVTLSCSPISGHRSVSWYQQTPGQGLQFLFEYFSETQRNKGNFPGRFSGRQFSNSRSEMNVSTLELGDSALYLCASSLTGGSSNQPQHFGDGTRLSIL.

This clonotype was recorded many times. The chain recombines TRBV28 with TRBJ2-2; D perhaps matches TRBD2 (6 bases). There are 13 residues in the CDR3. Germline V lookup: CDR1 MDHEN, CDR2 SYDVKM. V was pared by 7 bases and J by 6 bases, with 12 bases between. CDR3 sequence reads: CASTLSGAGELFF. The CDR3 DNA reads as TGTGCCAGCACTTTGTCGGGGGCCGGGGAGCTGTTTTTT.

CDR3 region: CASSLEGVFQETQYF. CDR3 nucleotide sequence: TGTGCCAGCAGCTTAGAAGGAGTCTTTCAAGAGACCCAGTACTTC. V gene TRBV7-2 combines with J gene TRBJ2-5; no clear D gene. V shed 1 base and J shed 2 bases, with 11 bases lying between them. Germline CDR1 reads SGHTA; CDR2 reads FQGNSA. CDR3 length equals 15 residues.

This clonotype occurred many times. This chain connects TRBV10-3 to TRBJ2-7, with unresolved D. Germline V gene lookup returns CDR1 ENHRY and CDR2 SYGVKD. Trimming took 3 bases from V and 6 from J, leaving 12 bases between them. The CDR3 length is 13 residues. The CDR3 DNA reads as TGTGCCATCAGTGAAGGTCAAGGCGGCGAGCAGTACTTC. This codes for CAISEGQGGEQYF.

This clonotype has only a few counts. The CDR3 loop reads CATSGAPYGYTF. DNA for the CDR3: TGTGCCACCTCAGGAGCTCCCTATGGCTACACCTTC. The gene calls are TRBV25-1 and TRBJ1-2; D is unclear. V gave up 10 bases and J gave up 4 bases, with 13 bases separating them. Germline CDR1 is MGHDK and CDR2 is SYGVNS. The CDR3 has 12 residues.

This clonotype was detected ten times or more. The chain has TRBV11-2 and TRBJ2-3; 9 bases map to TRBD1. The germline CDR1 and CDR2 sequences are SGHAT and FQNNGV. The CDR3 loop spans 15 amino acids. V trimming: 5 bases; J trimming: 3 bases; junction bases outside the gene matches: 6. The CDR3 reads CASSTGTGWTDTQYF. As DNA, the CDR3 is TGTGCCAGCAGCACCGGGACAGGGTGGACAGATACGCAGTATTTT.

A few counts support this clonotype. V usage is TRBV9 and J usage is TRBJ2-5; no reliable D call. CDR1 and CDR2 (germline): SGDLS, YYNGEE. This CDR3 spans 15 amino acids. Trimming shortened V by 0 bases and J by 5 bases, and 14 bases separated the two germline ends. The CDR3 sequence: CASSVAADLGETQYF. The CDR3 region has the DNA TGTGCCAGCAGCGTAGCGGCAGACCTAGGGGAGACCCAGTACTTC.

This clonotype appeared many times. V gene TRBV4-1 combines with J gene TRBJ1-6, with unresolved D. Trimming pared 1 base from V and 6 bases from J, leaving 10 bases between. Per germline, CDR1 MGHRA and CDR2 YSYEKL. The CDR3 is 15 amino acids. The CDR3 sequence is CASSQVPFLNSPLHF. In DNA form, the CDR3 reads TGCGCCAGCAGCCAAGTCCCGTTTCTTAATTCACCCCTCCACTTT.

This clonotype was counted many times. This chain connects TRBV20-1 to TRBJ2-1, with 8 bases identical to TRBD2. J was trimmed by 5 bases and V by 5 bases; bases with no gene match: 14. The CDR3 consists of 16 residues. Germline V gene sequence: CDR1 DFQATT, CDR2 SNEGSKA (reference sequence). CDR3 amino acids: CSADDLTSATDNEQFF. The CDR3 nucleotides read TGCAGTGCTGACGACTTGACTAGCGCGACCGACAATGAGCAGTTCTTC.